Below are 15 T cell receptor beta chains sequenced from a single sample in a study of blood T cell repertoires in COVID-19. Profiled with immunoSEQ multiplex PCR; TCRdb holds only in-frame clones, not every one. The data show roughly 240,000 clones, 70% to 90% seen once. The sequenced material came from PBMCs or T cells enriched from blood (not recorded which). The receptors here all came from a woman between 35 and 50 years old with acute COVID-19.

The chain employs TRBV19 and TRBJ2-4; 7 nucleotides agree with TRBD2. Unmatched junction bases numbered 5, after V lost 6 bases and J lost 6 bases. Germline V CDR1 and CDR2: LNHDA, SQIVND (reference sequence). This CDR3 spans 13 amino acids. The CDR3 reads CASRPGRGNIQYF. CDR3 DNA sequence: TGTGCCAGTAGGCCAGGGAGGGGAAACATTCAGTACTTC.

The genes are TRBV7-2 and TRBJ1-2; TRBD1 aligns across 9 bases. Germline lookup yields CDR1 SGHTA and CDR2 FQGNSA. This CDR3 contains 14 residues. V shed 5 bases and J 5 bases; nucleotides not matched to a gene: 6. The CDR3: CASSTTGGGYGYTF. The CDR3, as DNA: TGTGCCAGCAGCACCACAGGGGGCGGATATGGCTACACCTTC.

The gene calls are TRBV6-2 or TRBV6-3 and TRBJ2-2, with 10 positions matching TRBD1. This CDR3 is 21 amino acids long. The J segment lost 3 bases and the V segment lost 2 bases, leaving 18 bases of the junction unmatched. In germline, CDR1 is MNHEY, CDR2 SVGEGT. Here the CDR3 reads CASSYPTEGQGRLSYTGELFF. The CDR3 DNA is TGTGCCAGCAGTTACCCCACCGAGGGACAGGGGCGTTTAAGTTACACCGGGGAGCTGTTTTTT.

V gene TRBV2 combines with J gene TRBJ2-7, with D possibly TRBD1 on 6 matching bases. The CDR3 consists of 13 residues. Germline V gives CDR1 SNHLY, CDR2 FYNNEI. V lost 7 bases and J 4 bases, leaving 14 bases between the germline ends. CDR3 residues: CASNLKQGYEQYF. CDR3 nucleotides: TGTGCCAGCAACCTCAAACAGGGATACGAGCAGTACTTC.

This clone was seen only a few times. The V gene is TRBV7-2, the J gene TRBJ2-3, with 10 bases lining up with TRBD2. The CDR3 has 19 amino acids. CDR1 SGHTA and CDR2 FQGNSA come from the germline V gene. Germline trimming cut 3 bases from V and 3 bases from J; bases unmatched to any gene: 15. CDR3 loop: CASSFWTSGLSALTDTQYF. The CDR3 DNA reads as TGTGCCAGCAGCTTTTGGACTAGCGGCCTAAGTGCCCTAACAGATACGCAGTATTTT.

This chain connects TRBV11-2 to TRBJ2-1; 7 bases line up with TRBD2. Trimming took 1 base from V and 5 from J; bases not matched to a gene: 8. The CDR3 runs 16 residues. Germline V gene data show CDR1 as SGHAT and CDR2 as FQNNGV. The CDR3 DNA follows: TGTGCCAGCAGCTTAGGGACTAGACCTAGGAACAATGAGCAGTTCTTC. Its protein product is CASSLGTRPRNNEQFF.

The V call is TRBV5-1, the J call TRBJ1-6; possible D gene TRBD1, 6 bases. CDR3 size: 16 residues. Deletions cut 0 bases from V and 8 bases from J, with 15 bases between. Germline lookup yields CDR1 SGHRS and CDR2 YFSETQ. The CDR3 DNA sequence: TGCGCCAGCAGCTTGGTTGGCAGGGGAACCGATTCACCCCTCCACTTT. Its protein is CASSLVGRGTDSPLHF. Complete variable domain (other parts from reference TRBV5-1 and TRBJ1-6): KAGVTQTPRYLIKTRGQQVTLSCSPISGHRSVSWYQQTPGQGLQFLFEYFSETQRNKGNFPGRFSGRQFSNSRSEMNVSTLELGDSALYLCASSLVGRGTDSPLHFGNGTRLTVT.

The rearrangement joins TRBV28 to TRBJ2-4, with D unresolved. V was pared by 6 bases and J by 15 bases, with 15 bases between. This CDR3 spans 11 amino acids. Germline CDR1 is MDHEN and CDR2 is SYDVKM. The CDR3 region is CASSNPPTWYF. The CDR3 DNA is TGTGCCAGCAGCAATCCCCCCACTTGGTACTTC.

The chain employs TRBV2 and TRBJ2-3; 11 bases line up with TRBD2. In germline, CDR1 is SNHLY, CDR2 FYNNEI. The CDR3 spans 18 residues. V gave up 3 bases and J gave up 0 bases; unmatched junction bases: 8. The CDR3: CASSDGALAGGSTDTQYF. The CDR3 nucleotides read TGTGCCAGCAGTGATGGGGCTCTAGCGGGGGGAAGCACAGATACGCAGTATTTT.

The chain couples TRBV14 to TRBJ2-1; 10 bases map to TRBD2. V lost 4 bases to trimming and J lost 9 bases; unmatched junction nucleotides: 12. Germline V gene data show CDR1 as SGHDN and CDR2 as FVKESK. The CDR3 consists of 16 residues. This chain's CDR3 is CASSPLPAGGRGEQFF. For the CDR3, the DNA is TGTGCCAGCAGCCCCCTCCCAGCGGGAGGGAGGGGTGAGCAGTTCTTC.

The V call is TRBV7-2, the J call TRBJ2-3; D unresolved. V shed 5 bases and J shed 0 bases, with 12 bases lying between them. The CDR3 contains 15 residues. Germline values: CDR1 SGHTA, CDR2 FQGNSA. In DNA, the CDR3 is TGTGCCAGCAGCCTACAGAACCCCAGCACAGATACGCAGTATTTT. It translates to CASSLQNPSTDTQYF.

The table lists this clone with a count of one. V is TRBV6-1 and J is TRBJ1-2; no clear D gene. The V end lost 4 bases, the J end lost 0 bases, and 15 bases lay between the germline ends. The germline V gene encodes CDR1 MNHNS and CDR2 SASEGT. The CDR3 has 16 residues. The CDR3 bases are TGTGCCAGCAGTGCTTCGGGGTTTTCCTCTAACTATGGCTACACCTTC. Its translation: CASSASGFSSNYGYTF.

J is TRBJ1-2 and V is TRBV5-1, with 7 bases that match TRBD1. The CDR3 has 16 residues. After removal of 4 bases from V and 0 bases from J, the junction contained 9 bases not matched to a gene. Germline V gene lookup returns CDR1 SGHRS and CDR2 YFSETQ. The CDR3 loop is CASSPRAGTANYGYTF. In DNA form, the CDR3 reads TGCGCCAGCAGCCCTCGGGCGGGGACAGCTAACTATGGCTACACCTTC.

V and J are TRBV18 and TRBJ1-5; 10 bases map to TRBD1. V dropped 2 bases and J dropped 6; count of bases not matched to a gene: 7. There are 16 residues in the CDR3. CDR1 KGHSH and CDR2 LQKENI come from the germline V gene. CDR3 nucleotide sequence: TGTGCCAGCTCACCAACTGACGGACAGGGGGTTCAGCCCCAGCATTTT. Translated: CASSPTDGQGVQPQHF.

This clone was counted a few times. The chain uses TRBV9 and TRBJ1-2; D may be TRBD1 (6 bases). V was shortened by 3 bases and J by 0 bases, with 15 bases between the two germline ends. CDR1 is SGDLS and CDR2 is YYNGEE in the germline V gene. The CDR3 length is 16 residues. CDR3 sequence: CASSEGQGRTNYGYTF. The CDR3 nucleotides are TGTGCCAGCAGCGAAGGGCAGGGGCGAACTAACTATGGCTACACCTTC.